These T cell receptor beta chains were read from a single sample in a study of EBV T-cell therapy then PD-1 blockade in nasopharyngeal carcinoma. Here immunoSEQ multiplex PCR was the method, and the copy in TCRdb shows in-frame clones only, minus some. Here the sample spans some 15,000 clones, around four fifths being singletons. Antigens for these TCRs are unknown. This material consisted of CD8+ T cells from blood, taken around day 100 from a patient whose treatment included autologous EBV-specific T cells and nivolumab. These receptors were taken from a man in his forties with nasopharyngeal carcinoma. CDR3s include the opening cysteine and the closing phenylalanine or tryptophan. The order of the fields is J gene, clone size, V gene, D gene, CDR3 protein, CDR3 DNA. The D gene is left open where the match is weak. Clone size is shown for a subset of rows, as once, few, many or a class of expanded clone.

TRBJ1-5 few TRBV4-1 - CASSQGLGGNQPQHF TGCGCCAGCAGCCAAGGCCTGGGGGGGAATCAGCCCCAGCATTTT
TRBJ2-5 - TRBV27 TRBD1 CASAIAGGETQYF TGTGCCAGCGCGATTGCAGGGGGAGAGACCCAGTACTTC
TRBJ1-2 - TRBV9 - CASSTRSGGYTF TGTGCCAGCAGCACCCGGAGTGGGGGCTACACCTTC
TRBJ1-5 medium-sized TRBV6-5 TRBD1 CASRAGTVNQPQHF TGTGCCAGCAGGGCCGGGACAGTGAACCAGCCCCAGCATTTT
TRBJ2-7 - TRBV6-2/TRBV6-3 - CASSYDEGVSYEQYF TGTGCCAGCAGTTACGATGAGGGGGTTTCCTACGAGCAGTACTTC
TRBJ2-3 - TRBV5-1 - CASSLGDTSTDTQYF TGCGCCAGCAGCTTGGGGGACACGAGCACAGATACGCAGTATTTT
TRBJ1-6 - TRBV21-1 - CASSGQGSYNSPLHF TGTGCCAGCAGCGGCCAGGGTAGTTATAATTCACCCCTCCACTTT
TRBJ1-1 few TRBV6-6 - CASTATQYTEAFF TGTGCCAGCACTGCCACTCAGTACACTGAAGCTTTCTTT
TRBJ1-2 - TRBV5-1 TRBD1 CASSLGPPGQGRYGYTF TGCGCCAGCAGCTTGGGCCCCCCCGGACAGGGACGTTATGGCTACACCTTC
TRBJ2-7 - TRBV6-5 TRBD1 CASSYLYRGPNEQYF TGTGCCAGCAGTTACCTATACAGGGGCCCCAACGAGCAGTACTTC
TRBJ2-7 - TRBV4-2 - CASSPQSLSYEQYF TGTGCCAGCAGCCCACAGAGCCTCTCCTACGAGCAGTACTTC
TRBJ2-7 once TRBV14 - CASSLKPPYEQYF TGTGCCAGCAGCCTCAAGCCACCCTACGAGCAGTACTTC
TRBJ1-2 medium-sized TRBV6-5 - CASSYLGGFNGYTF TGTGCCAGCAGTTACTTGGGCGGGTTTAATGGCTACACCTTC
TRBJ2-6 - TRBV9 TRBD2 CASSVGSSGGTSGANVLTF TGTGCCAGCAGCGTAGGATCAAGCGGGGGGACCTCTGGGGCCAACGTCCTGACTTTC
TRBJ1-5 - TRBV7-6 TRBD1 CASSPGQALSNQPQHF TGTGCCAGCAGCCCCGGACAGGCCCTCTCCAATCAGCCCCAGCATTTT
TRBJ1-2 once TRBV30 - CAWSVGHINGYTF TGTGCCTGGAGTGTTGGACATATAAATGGCTACACCTTC
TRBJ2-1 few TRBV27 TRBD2 CASQGLPSYYNEQFF TGTGCCAGCCAGGGACTACCGTCCTACTACAATGAGCAGTTCTTC
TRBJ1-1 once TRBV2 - CATWMGRGSNTEAFF TGTGCCACCTGGATGGGCAGGGGCTCGAACACTGAAGCTTTCTTT
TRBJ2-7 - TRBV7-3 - CASSSGESRERYEQYF TGTGCCAGCAGCTCCGGTGAATCCCGAGAACGCTACGAGCAGTACTTC
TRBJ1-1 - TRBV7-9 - CASSGVGTEAFF TGTGCCAGCAGCGGGGTAGGAACTGAAGCTTTCTTT
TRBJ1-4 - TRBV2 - CASSGSIGTNEKLFF TGTGCCAGCAGCGGCTCAATAGGCACTAATGAAAAACTGTTTTTT
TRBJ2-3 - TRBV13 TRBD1 CASSLGLGQGDVGTDTQYF TGTGCCAGCAGCTTAGGTCTAGGACAGGGAGATGTTGGCACAGATACGCAGTATTTT
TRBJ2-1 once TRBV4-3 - CASSHSTNNEQFF TGCGCCAGCAGCCATAGTACGAACAATGAGCAGTTCTTC
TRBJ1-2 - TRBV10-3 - CAISEGEQRYFHYGYTF TGTGCCATCAGTGAGGGGGAACAGAGGTATTTTCACTATGGCTACACCTTC
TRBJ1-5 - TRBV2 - CASSGGGVQPQHF TGTGCCAGCAGTGGTGGGGGGGTCCAGCCCCAGCATTTT
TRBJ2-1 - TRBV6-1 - CASSEATHNEQFF TGTGCCAGCAGTGAAGCGACCCACAATGAGCAGTTCTTC
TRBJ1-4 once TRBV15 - CATSRWGAEKLFF TGTGCCACCAGCAGATGGGGGGCAGAAAAACTGTTTTTT
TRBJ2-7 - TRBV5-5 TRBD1 CASSSRDRGLDEQYF TGTGCCAGCAGCTCACGGGACAGGGGGCTCGACGAGCAGTACTTC
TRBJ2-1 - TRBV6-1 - CASSQVDGLSYNEQFF TGTGCCAGCAGTCAAGTGGACGGCCTCTCCTACAATGAGCAGTTCTTC
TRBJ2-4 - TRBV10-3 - CAISGDFSQKNIQYF TGTGCCATCAGTGGGGACTTTTCACAGAAGAACATTCAGTACTTC
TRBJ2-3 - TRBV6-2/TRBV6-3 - CASSVGASTDTQYF TGTGCCAGCAGCGTGGGGGCTAGCACAGATACGCAGTATTTT
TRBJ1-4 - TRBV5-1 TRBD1 CASSLAGTGGTNEKLFF TGCGCCAGCAGCTTGGCAGGGACAGGGGGCACTAATGAAAAACTGTTTTTT
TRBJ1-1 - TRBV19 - CASTSGLPGTEAFF TGTGCCAGTACCTCAGGGCTGCCGGGCACTGAAGCTTTCTTT
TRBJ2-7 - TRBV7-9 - CASSPVGGFSYEQYF TGTGCCAGCAGCCCGGTGGGCGGGTTTTCCTACGAGCAGTACTTC
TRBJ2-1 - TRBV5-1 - CASGLGSEQFF TGCGCCAGCGGTTTGGGAAGTGAGCAGTTCTTC
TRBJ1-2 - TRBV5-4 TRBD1 CASSLGGSTGVVDYGYTF TGTGCCAGCAGCTTGGGGGGGTCAACAGGGGTGGTTGACTATGGCTACACCTTC
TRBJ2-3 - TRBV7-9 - CASSLASGLDTQYF TGTGCCAGCAGCTTAGCGTCGGGGTTAGATACGCAGTATTTT
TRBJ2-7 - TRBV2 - CASRGGPYEQYF TGTGCCAGCAGAGGGGGACCTTACGAGCAGTACTTC
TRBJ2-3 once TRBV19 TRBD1 CASSIGSWDRFITDTQYF TGTGCCAGTAGTATAGGAAGCTGGGACAGATTCATCACAGATACGCAGTATTTT
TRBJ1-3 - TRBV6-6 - CASSYSYRVPSDTIYF TGTGCCAGCAGTTACTCTTACAGGGTCCCCTCGGACACCATATATTTT
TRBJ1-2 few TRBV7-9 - CASSLGSEHYGYTF TGTGCCAGCAGCTTAGGTAGCGAGCACTATGGCTACACCTTC
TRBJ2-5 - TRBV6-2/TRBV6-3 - CASSYGQGWETQYF TGTGCCAGCAGTTACGGGCAGGGCTGGGAGACCCAGTACTTC
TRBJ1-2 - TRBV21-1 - CASSVRFNGYTF TGTGCCAGCAGCGTACGGTTTAATGGCTACACCTTC
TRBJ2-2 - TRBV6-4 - CASSPAQRENTGELFF TGTGCCAGCAGTCCTGCCCAGAGAGAGAACACCGGGGAGCTGTTTTTT
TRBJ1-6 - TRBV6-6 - CASSYEVPDRAGLHF TGTGCCAGCAGTTACGAAGTTCCGGACAGAGCTGGCCTCCACTTT
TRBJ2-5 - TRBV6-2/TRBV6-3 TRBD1 CASSYSWGQYFKTQYF TGTGCCAGCAGTTATTCGTGGGGACAGTATTTTAAGACCCAGTACTTC
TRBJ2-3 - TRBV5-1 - CASSPFGPGGTDTQYF TGCGCCAGCAGCCCATTCGGCCCCGGCGGCACAGATACGCAGTATTTT
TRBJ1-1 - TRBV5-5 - CASSLGVANTEAFF TGTGCCAGCAGCTTGGGGGTCGCGAACACTGAAGCTTTCTTT
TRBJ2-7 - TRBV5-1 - CASSFPGDAQVSPYEQYF TGCGCCAGCAGCTTTCCGGGAGATGCTCAAGTAAGCCCATACGAGCAGTACTTC
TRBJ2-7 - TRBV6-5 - CASSAPGRGPYEQYF TGTGCCAGCAGCGCCCCGGGCAGGGGCCCCTACGAGCAGTACTTC
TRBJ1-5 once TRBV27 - CASSLGDGYQPQHF TGTGCCAGCAGTTTAGGAGACGGCTATCAGCCCCAGCATTTT
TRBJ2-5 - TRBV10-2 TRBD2 CASRLAGVETQYF TGCGCCAGTAGACTAGCGGGGGTGGAGACCCAGTACTTC
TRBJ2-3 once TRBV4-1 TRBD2 CASSQDNLAGLQYF TGCGCCAGCAGCCAAGATAACCTAGCGGGCCTTCAGTATTTT
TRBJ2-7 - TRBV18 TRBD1 CASSPGSETGGHYEQYF TGTGCCAGCTCACCAGGATCGGAAACAGGGGGGCACTACGAGCAGTACTTC
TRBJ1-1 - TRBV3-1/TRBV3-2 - CASSQGGRRFILNTEAFF TGTGCCAGCAGCCAAGGGGGGAGACGGTTCATTCTGAACACTGAAGCTTTCTTT
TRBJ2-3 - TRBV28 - CASSFSRGTDTQYF TGTGCCAGCAGTTTTAGTCGGGGGACAGATACGCAGTATTTT